The 2 T cell receptor beta chains below all came from one sample that was sequenced in a study of blood T cell repertoires in COVID-19. TCRdb's copy holds only in-frame clones and misses some; the assay was immunoSEQ multiplex PCR. There are some 490,000 clones in the sample; around nine tenths occur only once, and roughly 8.5% lies in the top ten. Sequencing was carried out using PBMCs or T cells enriched from blood (not recorded which). These receptors originate from a woman aged 60 to 75 who had recovered from COVID-19.

The genes are TRBV7-9 and TRBJ2-7, with 7 positions matching TRBD1. V lost 5 bases to trimming and J lost 2 bases; unmatched junction nucleotides: 9. Germline lookup yields CDR1 SEHNR and CDR2 FQNEAQ (reference sequence). The CDR3 covers 15 residues. The CDR3 protein is CASSLPGQLTYEQYF. The CDR3, as DNA: TGTGCCAGCAGCCTACCGGGACAGCTAACCTACGAGCAGTACTTC.

The chain carries TRBV3-1 (or the pseudogene TRBV3-2) and TRBJ1-3; no clear D gene. Germline assignment: CDR1 LGHDT and CDR2 YNNKEL (reference sequence). The CDR3 consists of 15 residues. The V end was cut by 5 bases, the J end by 0 bases, with 11 bases between. The DNA of the CDR3 is TGTGCCAGCAGCTTCATCCACGGCTCTGGAAACACCATATATTTT. It encodes CASSFIHGSGNTIYF.